These 29 T cell receptor beta chains came from one sample sequenced in a study of T cells in Graves' hyperthyroidism and ophthalmopathy. Amplified TCR beta CDR3 regions came from RNA transcripts. HTBI primers were employed in a first-round RT-PCR of the TCR CDR3. MiXCR was run by TCRdb on the multiplex PCR reads, yielding one entry per CDR3 protein. The sample lists roughly 380,000 distinct CDR3 sequences; roughly 14% were seen once. Material for sequencing was blood. These receptors originate from a man between 25 and 39 years old with Graves' hyperthyroidism that later progressed to Graves' ophthalmopathy.

This clonotype has only a few counts. This chain connects TRBV6-1 to TRBJ2-7; 7 bases are a match to TRBD1. The length of the CDR3 is 15 residues. Germline V CDR1 and CDR2: MNHNS, SASEGT. J was trimmed by 1 base and V by 2 bases; bases with no gene match: 5. DNA for the CDR3: TGTGCCAGCAGTGAAAGGACAGGAACGTCCTACGAGCAGTACTTC. As protein: CASSERTGTSYEQYF.

V is TRBV4-1 and J is TRBJ2-3, with 7 bases aligning to TRBD2. The CDR3 is 17 amino acids. Trimming removed 1 base from V and 4 bases from J; junction bases left unmatched: 11. CDR1 and CDR2 (germline): MGHRA, YSYEKL. CDR3 residues: CASSQGPERGNADTQYF. Here the CDR3 DNA reads TGCGCCAGCAGCCAAGGCCCCGAGCGGGGAAATGCAGATACGCAGTATTTT.

The chain has TRBV4-1 and TRBJ2-3; maybe TRBD2 (6 bases). The germline gives CDR1 MGHRA, CDR2 YSYEKL. V was trimmed by 1 base and J by 5 bases, leaving 10 bases between them. The CDR3 is made up of 14 amino acids. CDR3 protein: CASSQGREGDTQYF. DNA of the CDR3: TGCGCCAGCAGCCAAGGGAGGGAAGGAGATACGCAGTATTTT.

Many counts were recorded for this clonotype. V gene TRBV20-1 combines with J gene TRBJ2-5, with 7 bases aligning to TRBD1. Germline assignment: CDR1 DFQATT and CDR2 SNEGSKA (reference sequence). The CDR3 has 12 amino acids. Trimming took 4 bases from V and 4 from J; bases not matched to a gene: 3. CDR3 nucleotides: TGCAGTGCTACCACAGGGGTAGAGACCCAGTACTTC. Its translation: CSATTGVETQYF.

This clonotype has only a few counts. This chain uses TRBV2 with TRBJ2-7; D ambiguous. This CDR3 has 14 amino acids. Trimming removed 3 bases from V and 5 bases from J, with 14 bases in between. In germline, CDR1 is SNHLY, CDR2 FYNNEI. CDR3 bases: TGTGCCAGCAGTGATTCTTCTAGTCTCAACGAGCAGTACTTC. Amino acid sequence: CASSDSSSLNEQYF. The full variable domain, its missing parts supplied by reference TRBV2 and TRBJ2-7, is EPEVTQTPSHQVTQMGQEVILRCVPISNHLYFYWYRQILGQKVEFLVSFYNNEISEKSEIFDDQFSVERPDGSNFTLKIRSTKLEDSAMYFCASSDSSSLNEQYFGPGTRLTVT.

This clonotype has a handful of counts. The chain recombines TRBV5-1 with TRBJ2-7, with 13 bases lining up with TRBD2. The CDR3 extends over 15 amino acids. Germline-derived CDR1 and CDR2 are SGHRS and YFSETQ. J was trimmed by 5 bases and V by 6 bases; bases with no gene match: 8. The DNA of the CDR3 is TGCGCCAGCACCAGACTAGCGGGGGGTCAGGACGAGCAGTACTTC. Encoded protein: CASTRLAGGQDEQYF.

This chain connects TRBV29-1 to TRBJ1-5, with TRBD1 matching 11 bases. V trimming: 6 bases; J trimming: 6 bases; junction bases outside the gene matches: 7. The CDR3 sequence is 14 residues long. The germline V gene encodes CDR1 SQVTM and CDR2 ANQGSEA. CDR3: CSVKDRGHGQPQHF. The CDR3 DNA sequence: TGCAGCGTGAAGGACAGGGGGCACGGTCAGCCCCAGCATTTT.

V is TRBV19 and J is TRBJ1-2; possible D gene TRBD1, 5 bases. Trimming cost V 5 bases and J 8 bases, with 15 bases left between them. The CDR3 extends over 13 amino acids. CDR1 and CDR2 from the germline V gene are LNHDA and SQIVND (reference sequence). This CDR3 is CASSPGPNRGYTF. The CDR3 nucleotides are TGTGCCAGTAGTCCTGGCCCTAACAGGGGCTACACCTTC.

The rearrangement joins TRBV20-1 to TRBJ1-1; D is undetermined. V lost 4 bases to trimming and J lost 0 bases, with 15 bases between them. CDR1 is DFQATT and CDR2 is SNEGSKA in the germline V gene (reference sequence). The CDR3 runs 15 residues. CDR3: CSANPPGRMNTEAFF. Here the CDR3 DNA reads TGCAGTGCTAACCCGCCGGGGAGGATGAACACTGAAGCTTTCTTT.

This clonotype was seen repeatedly, ten times or more. The genes are TRBV7-2 and TRBJ2-3; no reliable D call. Germline CDR1 SGHTA, CDR2 FQGNSA. The CDR3 is 14 amino acids. The ends were cut back, 7 bases at V and 1 base at J, with 12 bases in the middle. The DNA for the CDR3 is TGTGCCAGCAATCGGGCGATCCGCACAGATACGCAGTATTTT. Its protein is CASNRAIRTDTQYF.

In its sample, this clonotype was seen many times. V gene TRBV7-9 combines with J gene TRBJ2-3; D remains ambiguous. CDR1 SEHNR and CDR2 FQNEAQ come from the germline V gene (reference sequence). V lost 5 bases and J lost 6, with 9 bases in between. The CDR3 runs 12 residues. DNA of the CDR3: TGTGCCAGCAGCCGTCTAGGGGATACGCAGTATTTT. It specifies CASSRLGDTQYF.

The table lists this clonotype with a few counts. The V and J genes are TRBV4-1 and TRBJ2-7; D is ambiguous. This CDR3 spans 13 amino acids. Trimming left V 0 bases short and J 3 bases short, with 6 bases between. CDR1 and CDR2 (germline): MGHRA, YSYEKL. Here the CDR3 DNA reads TGCGCCAGCAGCCAAGATCCGTTCTACGAGCAGTACTTC. Its translation: CASSQDPFYEQYF.

The sample holds many counts of this clonotype. The chain couples TRBV18 to TRBJ1-5; tentative D call: TRBD1 (6 bases). The CDR3 contains 15 residues. V was shortened by 5 bases and J by 0 bases, with 11 bases between the two germline ends. The V gene's germline CDR1 is KGHSH and CDR2 LQKENI. The CDR3 DNA is TGTGCCAGCTCATTACGACAGGATAGCAATCAGCCCCAGCATTTT. Its protein product is CASSLRQDSNQPQHF.

This clonotype was seen repeatedly, ten times or more. The chain combines TRBV12-3 or TRBV12-4 with TRBJ2-7; 7 bases fit TRBD1. The CDR3 sequence is 13 residues long. J gave up 3 bases and V 4 bases, and 3 bases lay outside the gene matches. The CDR3, as DNA: TGTGCCAGCAGTTGGGGACAGAACTACGAGCAGTACTTC. This translates into CASSWGQNYEQYF.

This clonotype was counted ten times or more. V is TRBV7-9 and J is TRBJ1-4; possibly TRBD1 for D (5 bases). CDR3 length: 15 residues. Per the germline V gene, CDR1 is SEHNR and CDR2 is FQNEAQ (reference sequence). V lost 4 bases and J lost 6, with 15 bases in between. This chain's CDR3 is CASSSGDLRYEKLFF. The CDR3 DNA follows: TGTGCCAGCAGCTCCGGGGACCTGAGATATGAAAAACTGTTTTTT.

This clonotype was detected ten times or more. The chain uses TRBV6-1 and TRBJ1-2, with 9 bases fitting TRBD1. The CDR3 is made up of 17 amino acids. The germline gives CDR1 MNHNS, CDR2 SASEGT. Unmatched junction bases numbered 13, after V lost 5 bases and J lost 3 bases. CDR3 residues: CASSSVRQGDLDYGYTF. Here the CDR3 DNA reads TGTGCCAGCAGTTCCGTCCGACAGGGGGATCTGGACTATGGCTACACCTTC.

The chain has TRBV6-1 and TRBJ2-7; D is uncertain. The CDR3 extends over 10 amino acids. V was pared by 4 bases and J by 6 bases, with 4 bases between. Germline CDR1 reads MNHNS; CDR2 reads SASEGT. The CDR3 is CASSAREQYF. The CDR3 region has the DNA TGTGCCAGCAGTGCCCGCGAGCAGTACTTC.

This clonotype was seen many times. CDR3 loop: CASSPTGQLNTEAFF. The CDR3 bases are TGTGCCAGCAGTCCGACGGGACAATTAAACACTGAAGCTTTCTTT. The chain couples TRBV25-1 to TRBJ1-1; a weak D match, TRBD1 (6 bases). The V gene lost 5 bases and the J gene lost 2 bases, with 15 bases spanning the gap. Germline V lookup: CDR1 MGHDK, CDR2 SYGVNS. CDR3 size: 15 residues.

This clonotype was counted a few times. This chain joins TRBV20-1 and TRBJ2-1; TRBD2 aligns across 8 bases. The junction had 7 bases not matched to a gene; V was cut back by 6 bases and J by 6 bases. Germline V gene data show CDR1 as DFQATT and CDR2 as SNEGSKA (reference sequence). The CDR3 is 13 amino acids. The CDR3 DNA follows: TGCAGTGCCAACCCGGGACTAGTCAATGAGCAGTTCTTC. As protein: CSANPGLVNEQFF.

This clonotype was seen many times. The rearrangement uses TRBV28 and TRBJ1-2, with 9 bases identical to TRBD1. CDR3 length equals 15 residues. V lost 5 bases, J lost 8 bases, and 12 bases stayed unmatched. Germline CDR1 reads MDHEN; CDR2 reads SYDVKM. The CDR3 sequence: CASSPLTGTGRGYTF. CDR3 bases: TGTGCCAGCAGTCCGTTAACCGGGACAGGGCGAGGCTACACCTTC.

This clonotype has at least ten counts. The rearrangement links TRBV6-1 to TRBJ1-5; TRBD1 might be the D (5 bases). With 9 bases removed from V and 7 bases from J, the gap between germline ends came to 19 bases. Germline V gives CDR1 MNHNS, CDR2 SASEGT. This CDR3 region has 14 residues. CDR3 coding DNA: TGTGCCAGTCGACCCCGGGGCAGTGGGCAGCCCCAGCATTTT. As protein: CASRPRGSGQPQHF.

The rearrangement links TRBV12-5 to TRBJ2-3; 14 bases are a match to TRBD2. From germline, CDR1 is LGHNT and CDR2 FRNRAP. This CDR3 is built from 17 residues. V trimming: 5 bases; J trimming: 6 bases; junction bases outside the gene matches: 10. CDR3 sequence reads: CASGNPGLAGARDTQYF. In nucleotides, the CDR3 is TGTGCTAGTGGTAACCCGGGACTAGCGGGGGCGCGGGATACGCAGTATTTT.

This clonotype has a handful of counts. The rearrangement links TRBV9 to TRBJ1-4; TRBD1 aligns across 7 bases. Unmatched junction bases numbered 6, after V lost 0 bases and J lost 7 bases. The CDR3 consists of 15 residues. CDR1 is SGDLS and CDR2 is YYNGEE in the germline V gene. This CDR3 reads CASSVAAGGTEKLFF. Written as DNA, the CDR3 is TGTGCCAGCAGCGTAGCGGCAGGGGGAACTGAAAAACTGTTTTTT.

This clonotype was counted between two and nine times. The V call is TRBV20-1, the J call TRBJ2-1, with 9 bases lining up with TRBD2. In germline, CDR1 is DFQATT, CDR2 SNEGSKA (reference sequence). V shed 3 bases, J shed 3 bases, and the junction held 6 bases outside the gene matches. There are 15 residues in the CDR3. CDR3 nucleotides: TGCAGTGCTAGGGTAGCGGGGGACCTCTACAATGAGCAGTTCTTC. It codes for CSARVAGDLYNEQFF.

At least ten counts were recorded for this clonotype. The V and J genes are TRBV7-2 and TRBJ2-3; no firm D call. Trimming stripped 2 bases from V and 3 bases from J, with 9 bases between. Germline CDR1 reads SGHTA; CDR2 reads FQGNSA. The CDR3 loop spans 14 amino acids. The CDR3 sequence is CASSLWRMTDTQYF. The DNA for the CDR3 is TGTGCCAGCAGCTTATGGCGGATGACAGATACGCAGTATTTT. Variable domain in full (rest from reference TRBV7-2 and TRBJ2-3): GAGVSQSPSNKVTEKGKDVELRCDPISGHTALYWYRQSLGQGLEFLIYFQGNSAPDKSGLPSDRFSAERTGGSVSTLTIQRTQQEDSAVYLCASSLWRMTDTQYFGPGTRLTVL.

This clonotype was picked up a small number of times. The chain carries TRBV9 and TRBJ2-5; 9 bases are a match to TRBD2. V shed 3 bases, J shed 1 base, and the junction held 7 bases outside the gene matches. CDR1 and CDR2 from the germline V gene are SGDLS and YYNGEE. The CDR3 totals 16 residues. The CDR3 nucleotides are TGTGCCAGCAGCGCGGGGGCGGGGGGGGCCCAAGAGACCCAGTACTTC. It is translated as CASSAGAGGAQETQYF.

The gene calls are TRBV28 and TRBJ2-2; D may match TRBD1 or TRBD2 (5 bases each). CDR3 length: 14 residues. Per the germline V gene, CDR1 is MDHEN and CDR2 is SYDVKM. V was pared by 6 bases and J by 7 bases, with 15 bases between. The chain's CDR3 is CASSWDGIGGELFF. CDR3 nucleotides: TGTGCCAGCAGCTGGGACGGGATTGGCGGGGAGCTGTTTTTT. The full variable domain, completed using reference TRBV28 and TRBJ2-2, is DVKVTQSSRYLVKRTGEKVFLECVQDMDHENMFWYRQDPGLGLRLIYFSYDVKMKEKGDIPEGYSVSREKKERFSLILESASTNQTSMYLCASSWDGIGGELFFGEGSRLTVL.

Details on this clonotype: This sequence may be a read error, since a much larger clone differs from it by one base. The chain uses TRBV5-8 and TRBJ2-1, with no clear D. The V and J ends lost 4 bases and 8 bases respectively, with 13 bases between them. Germline CDR1 reads SGHTS; CDR2 reads YDEGEE. The CDR3 sequence is 13 residues long. The CDR3 nucleotides are TGTGCCAGCAGCCCCGTCCACCTCTATGAGCAGTTCTTC. Amino acid sequence: CASSPVHLYEQFF. The whole variable domain, filled in from reference TRBV5-8 and TRBJ2-1, reads EAGVTQSPTHLIKTRGQQATLRCSPISGHTSVYWYQQALGLGLQFLLWYDEGEERNRGNFPPRFSGRQFPNYSSELNVNALELEDSALYLCASSPVHLYEQFFGPGTRLTVL.

There are many counts of this clonotype. The V gene is TRBV7-8, the J gene TRBJ2-1, with D unclear. Germline loops: CDR1 SGHVS, CDR2 FQNEAQ. V lost 5 bases and J lost 5, with 13 bases in between. This CDR3 has 14 amino acids. CDR3 sequence: CASSPVFGDNEQFF. The DNA for the CDR3 is TGTGCCAGCAGCCCCGTCTTTGGGGACAATGAGCAGTTCTTC.